The rows below give T cell receptor beta chains drawn from one sample of a study of beta chain features in type 1 diabetes. Sequencing was performed with immunoSEQ multiplex PCR; in TCRdb, only in-frame clones are kept and a portion is missing. The sample holds under 850,000 clones, around 15% seen once. Input material: naive CD4+ T cells from blood. The receptors were gathered from a man aged 18 to 30 with type 1 diabetes. Both conserved end residues are part of each CDR3. The order of the fields is V gene, J gene, D gene, clone size, CDR3 protein, CDR3 DNA. D genes are given only for firm matches. Size tells how often a clone was seen (once, few, many) or the class of an expanded clone, and some rows leave it out.

v_call: TRBV9
j_call: TRBJ1-4
d_call: -
clone_size: -
cdr3_aa: CASSDLTGTNEKLFF
cdr3_nt: TGTGCCAGCAGCGACCTAACAGGGACCAATGAAAAACTGTTTTTT

v_call: TRBV10-3
j_call: TRBJ1-1
d_call: -
clone_size: few
cdr3_aa: CAISGPRGGHTEAFF
cdr3_nt: TGTGCCATCAGTGGACCTCGAGGGGGGCACACTGAAGCTTTCTTT

v_call: TRBV5-1
j_call: TRBJ1-2
d_call: -
clone_size: few
cdr3_aa: CASSLEGYGYTF
cdr3_nt: TGCGCCAGCAGCTTGGAAGGTTATGGCTACACCTTC

v_call: TRBV7-8
j_call: TRBJ2-7
d_call: -
clone_size: -
cdr3_aa: CASSLVSGNYEQYF
cdr3_nt: TGTGCCAGCAGCTTAGTTTCGGGAAACTACGAGCAGTACTTC

v_call: TRBV9
j_call: TRBJ2-1
d_call: TRBD2
clone_size: few
cdr3_aa: CASSGPGLAGGSSYNEQFF
cdr3_nt: TGTGCCAGCAGCGGACCGGGACTAGCGGGCGGCTCCTCCTACAATGAGCAGTTCTTC

v_call: TRBV18
j_call: TRBJ1-2
d_call: -
clone_size: few
cdr3_aa: CASSPGADYGYTF
cdr3_nt: TGTGCCAGCTCTCCAGGGGCGGACTATGGCTACACCTTC

v_call: TRBV6-1
j_call: TRBJ2-2
d_call: -
clone_size: -
cdr3_aa: CASSPQTANTGELFF
cdr3_nt: TGTGCCAGCAGTCCCCAGACAGCGAACACCGGGGAGCTGTTTTTT

v_call: TRBV5-1
j_call: TRBJ2-2
d_call: -
clone_size: few
cdr3_aa: CASSPLSTGELFF
cdr3_nt: TGCGCCAGCAGCCCCTTATCCACCGGGGAGCTGTTTTTT

v_call: TRBV4-2
j_call: TRBJ2-5
d_call: -
clone_size: few
cdr3_aa: CASSQFSSEDYQETQYF
cdr3_nt: TGTGCCAGCAGCCAATTTTCCAGCGAAGACTACCAAGAGACCCAGTACTTC

v_call: TRBV6-6
j_call: TRBJ1-5
d_call: TRBD1
clone_size: -
cdr3_aa: CASSLGQGAGGQPQHF
cdr3_nt: TGTGCCAGCAGTCTGGGACAGGGGGCAGGAGGTCAGCCCCAGCATTTT

v_call: TRBV6-5
j_call: TRBJ2-1
d_call: -
clone_size: few
cdr3_aa: CASSYGLGFGEQFF
cdr3_nt: TGTGCCAGCAGTTACGGCCTAGGCTTTGGAGAGCAGTTCTTC

v_call: TRBV6-5
j_call: TRBJ2-4
d_call: -
clone_size: -
cdr3_aa: CASSRDQRDIQYF
cdr3_nt: TGTGCCAGCAGTCGGGACCAACGGGACATTCAGTACTTC

v_call: TRBV29-1
j_call: TRBJ1-1
d_call: TRBD1
clone_size: -
cdr3_aa: CSVEGTGGANTEAFF
cdr3_nt: TGCAGCGTTGAAGGGACAGGGGGCGCGAACACTGAAGCTTTCTTT

v_call: TRBV7-2
j_call: TRBJ2-3
d_call: TRBD2
clone_size: -
cdr3_aa: CASSFIPSGIRDTQYF
cdr3_nt: TGTGCCAGCAGCTTTATCCCTAGCGGGATTAGAGATACGCAGTATTTT

v_call: TRBV7-9
j_call: TRBJ2-3
d_call: TRBD2
clone_size: few
cdr3_aa: CASSNPPPTSGAQYF
cdr3_nt: TGTGCCAGCAGCAACCCTCCCCCGACTAGCGGGGCGCAGTATTTT

v_call: TRBV6-5
j_call: TRBJ1-1
d_call: TRBD1
clone_size: few
cdr3_aa: CASSPGTGDTEAFF
cdr3_nt: TGTGCCAGCAGTCCCGGGACAGGGGACACTGAAGCTTTCTTT

v_call: TRBV11-2
j_call: TRBJ1-3
d_call: -
clone_size: few
cdr3_aa: CASSLGFSGNTIYF
cdr3_nt: TGTGCCAGCAGCTTAGGGTTCTCTGGAAACACCATATATTTT

v_call: TRBV5-1
j_call: TRBJ2-3
d_call: -
clone_size: -
cdr3_aa: CASSFSPSTDTQYF
cdr3_nt: TGCGCCAGCAGCTTTTCTCCGAGCACAGATACGCAGTATTTT

v_call: TRBV7-6
j_call: TRBJ1-5
d_call: -
clone_size: -
cdr3_aa: CASSPVGGGQPQHF
cdr3_nt: TGTGCCAGCAGCCCCGTGGGGGGAGGTCAGCCCCAGCATTTT

v_call: TRBV19
j_call: TRBJ1-3
d_call: -
clone_size: -
cdr3_aa: CASSISRGNTIYF
cdr3_nt: TGTGCCAGTAGTATATCGCGAGGAAACACCATATATTTT

v_call: TRBV30
j_call: TRBJ1-1
d_call: -
clone_size: -
cdr3_aa: CAREVNTEAFF
cdr3_nt: TGTGCCCGGGAGGTGAACACTGAAGCTTTCTTT

v_call: TRBV5-4
j_call: TRBJ2-2
d_call: TRBD1
clone_size: -
cdr3_aa: CASRDRQGRELFF
cdr3_nt: TGTGCCAGCAGAGATAGACAGGGGCGGGAGCTGTTTTTT

v_call: TRBV2
j_call: TRBJ1-1
d_call: -
clone_size: -
cdr3_aa: CASETDMNTEAFF
cdr3_nt: TGTGCCAGCGAAACGGACATGAACACTGAAGCTTTCTTT

v_call: TRBV5-4
j_call: TRBJ2-7
d_call: TRBD1
clone_size: -
cdr3_aa: CASSTAPTGVYEQYF
cdr3_nt: TGTGCCAGCAGCACGGCTCCGACAGGGGTCTACGAGCAGTACTTC

v_call: TRBV30
j_call: TRBJ1-1
d_call: TRBD1
clone_size: few
cdr3_aa: CAWQTGTGKTEAFF
cdr3_nt: TGTGCCTGGCAAACCGGGACAGGAAAAACTGAAGCTTTCTTT

v_call: TRBV4-1
j_call: TRBJ1-6
d_call: -
clone_size: -
cdr3_aa: CASSQDPAGVRYNSPLHF
cdr3_nt: TGCGCCAGCAGCCAAGATCCCGCAGGGGTCAGGTATAATTCACCCCTCCACTTT

v_call: TRBV5-1
j_call: TRBJ2-7
d_call: TRBD2
clone_size: -
cdr3_aa: CASSPSGGPPYEQYF
cdr3_nt: TGCGCCAGCAGCCCAAGCGGGGGTCCCCCCTACGAGCAGTACTTC

v_call: TRBV11-2
j_call: TRBJ1-1
d_call: -
clone_size: -
cdr3_aa: CASSLNQNTEAFF
cdr3_nt: TGTGCCAGCAGCCTAAACCAGAACACTGAAGCTTTCTTT

v_call: TRBV7-2
j_call: TRBJ2-2
d_call: -
clone_size: -
cdr3_aa: CASTPGTFTGELFF
cdr3_nt: TGTGCCAGCACCCCCGGGACCTTCACCGGGGAGCTGTTTTTT

v_call: TRBV9
j_call: TRBJ2-7
d_call: TRBD1
clone_size: few
cdr3_aa: CASSAPGTGGSEQYF
cdr3_nt: TGTGCCAGCAGCGCCCCCGGGACAGGGGGCAGCGAGCAGTACTTC

v_call: TRBV15
j_call: TRBJ1-1
d_call: TRBD1
clone_size: few
cdr3_aa: CATSSDRGEAFF
cdr3_nt: TGTGCCACCAGCTCCGACAGGGGTGAAGCTTTCTTT

v_call: TRBV5-1
j_call: TRBJ1-1
d_call: TRBD1
clone_size: -
cdr3_aa: CASSRDSRPLDTEAFF
cdr3_nt: TGCGCCAGCAGCCGGGACAGCCGACCCCTCGACACTGAAGCTTTCTTT

v_call: TRBV9
j_call: TRBJ1-5
d_call: -
clone_size: -
cdr3_aa: CASSVTTDSNQPQHF
cdr3_nt: TGTGCCAGCAGCGTAACGACCGATAGCAATCAGCCCCAGCATTTT

v_call: TRBV19
j_call: TRBJ2-2
d_call: -
clone_size: few
cdr3_aa: CASSTGPIGTGELFF
cdr3_nt: TGTGCCAGTAGTACTGGACCTATAGGCACCGGGGAGCTGTTTTTT

v_call: TRBV5-5
j_call: TRBJ1-1
d_call: -
clone_size: few
cdr3_aa: CASSFRDTEAFF
cdr3_nt: TGTGCCAGCAGCTTTAGGGACACTGAAGCTTTCTTT

v_call: TRBV6-5
j_call: TRBJ1-2
d_call: TRBD1
clone_size: few
cdr3_aa: CASSSDRAYGYTF
cdr3_nt: TGTGCCAGCAGTTCGGACAGGGCCTATGGCTACACCTTC

v_call: TRBV19
j_call: TRBJ2-7
d_call: TRBD1
clone_size: few
cdr3_aa: CASSIAYPGQASYSYEQYF
cdr3_nt: TGTGCCAGTAGTATCGCATATCCGGGACAGGCTTCCTATTCCTACGAGCAGTACTTC

v_call: TRBV9
j_call: TRBJ1-2
d_call: TRBD1
clone_size: few
cdr3_aa: CASSVAGTGERGYTF
cdr3_nt: TGTGCCAGCAGCGTAGCTGGGACAGGGGAGCGAGGCTACACCTTC

v_call: TRBV18
j_call: TRBJ2-5
d_call: -
clone_size: few
cdr3_aa: CASSPLAGLETQYF
cdr3_nt: TGTGCCAGCTCACCACTTGCAGGGTTGGAGACCCAGTACTTC

v_call: TRBV7-2
j_call: TRBJ2-7
d_call: -
clone_size: few
cdr3_aa: CASSWAGTYEQYF
cdr3_nt: TGTGCCAGCAGCTGGGCGGGGACCTACGAGCAGTACTTC

v_call: TRBV9
j_call: TRBJ2-7
d_call: -
clone_size: few
cdr3_aa: CASSVGDIDPYEQYF
cdr3_nt: TGTGCCAGCAGCGTAGGAGATATAGATCCCTACGAGCAGTACTTC

v_call: TRBV5-1
j_call: TRBJ2-7
d_call: -
clone_size: few
cdr3_aa: CASSLGQSSYEQYF
cdr3_nt: TGCGCCAGCAGCTTGGGACAGAGCTCCTACGAGCAGTACTTC

v_call: TRBV2
j_call: TRBJ1-1
d_call: -
clone_size: -
cdr3_aa: CASSERSAGVTEAFF
cdr3_nt: TGTGCCAGCAGTGAAAGGTCAGCGGGAGTCACTGAAGCTTTCTTT

v_call: TRBV6-6
j_call: TRBJ1-1
d_call: -
clone_size: few
cdr3_aa: CASSSPRADTEAFF
cdr3_nt: TGTGCCAGCAGCTCACCCCGGGCGGACACTGAAGCTTTCTTT

v_call: TRBV9
j_call: TRBJ1-1
d_call: -
clone_size: few
cdr3_aa: CASSVQHTTEAFF
cdr3_nt: TGTGCCAGCAGCGTACAACATACGACTGAAGCTTTCTTT

v_call: TRBV5-6
j_call: TRBJ2-5
d_call: -
clone_size: -
cdr3_aa: CASSLDAWEETQYF
cdr3_nt: TGTGCCAGCAGCTTGGATGCGTGGGAAGAGACCCAGTACTTC

v_call: TRBV7-9
j_call: TRBJ1-5
d_call: -
clone_size: few
cdr3_aa: CASSVEGSNQPQHF
cdr3_nt: TGTGCCAGCAGCGTCGAGGGTAGCAATCAGCCCCAGCATTTT

v_call: TRBV11-2
j_call: TRBJ2-3
d_call: TRBD1
clone_size: -
cdr3_aa: CASSLWGQGNTDTQYF
cdr3_nt: TGTGCCAGCAGTCTTTGGGGACAGGGAAACACAGATACGCAGTATTTT

v_call: TRBV7-8
j_call: TRBJ1-6
d_call: TRBD1
clone_size: -
cdr3_aa: CASSWDREFSPLHF
cdr3_nt: TGTGCCAGCAGCTGGGACAGGGAATTTTCACCCCTCCACTTT

v_call: TRBV9
j_call: TRBJ1-1
d_call: -
clone_size: few
cdr3_aa: CASSPSNTEAFF
cdr3_nt: TGTGCCAGCAGCCCCTCGAACACTGAAGCTTTCTTT

v_call: TRBV19
j_call: TRBJ1-5
d_call: -
clone_size: -
cdr3_aa: CASSIAVNQPQHF
cdr3_nt: TGTGCCAGTAGTATAGCCGTAAATCAGCCCCAGCATTTT

v_call: TRBV27
j_call: TRBJ1-2
d_call: TRBD1
clone_size: -
cdr3_aa: CASSIGTGYGYTF
cdr3_nt: TGTGCCAGCAGTATCGGGACAGGGTATGGCTACACCTTC

v_call: TRBV30
j_call: TRBJ2-5
d_call: -
clone_size: few
cdr3_aa: CAWTSAETQYF
cdr3_nt: TGTGCCTGGACTAGCGCGGAGACCCAGTACTTC

v_call: TRBV10-3
j_call: TRBJ1-5
d_call: -
clone_size: few
cdr3_aa: CAISAGDRDQPQHF
cdr3_nt: TGTGCCATCTCCGCCGGGGACCGCGATCAGCCCCAGCATTTT

v_call: TRBV6-1
j_call: TRBJ1-6
d_call: -
clone_size: few
cdr3_aa: CASSEVIEGPSPLHF
cdr3_nt: TGTGCCAGCAGTGAAGTGATTGAGGGACCATCACCCCTCCACTTT

v_call: TRBV25-1
j_call: TRBJ2-3
d_call: -
clone_size: few
cdr3_aa: CASTSTSTDTQYF
cdr3_nt: TGTGCCAGCACTAGCACGAGCACAGATACGCAGTATTTT

v_call: TRBV6-6
j_call: TRBJ2-3
d_call: -
clone_size: few
cdr3_aa: CASSYSMTARTDTQYF
cdr3_nt: TGTGCCAGCAGTTACTCGATGACAGCTCGCACAGATACGCAGTATTTT

v_call: TRBV6-1
j_call: TRBJ1-2
d_call: TRBD1
clone_size: -
cdr3_aa: CASSEGQGNYGYTF
cdr3_nt: TGTGCCAGCAGTGAAGGACAGGGTAACTATGGCTACACCTTC

v_call: TRBV10-2
j_call: TRBJ1-2
d_call: -
clone_size: -
cdr3_aa: CATREGNGDYGYTF
cdr3_nt: TGCGCCACTCGAGAGGGGAACGGGGACTATGGCTACACCTTC